This TCR beta chain was observed in a study of blood T cell repertoires in COVID-19. TCRdb's copy holds only in-frame clones and misses some; the assay was immunoSEQ multiplex PCR. The table records approximately 250,000 clones, 86% of them present only once. In germline, CDR1 is SQVTM, CDR2 ANQGSEA. Trimming took 3 bases from V and 4 from J, leaving 18 bases between them. The CDR3 is made up of 15 amino acids. Input material: peripheral blood. The chain recombines TRBV29-1 with TRBJ1-1; a weak D match, TRBD1 (5 bases). The TCR was taken from a woman of 80 years or more with COVID-19, enrolled during active disease. The CDR3 reads CSVESTGGVATEAFF. In DNA form, the CDR3 reads TGCAGCGTTGAGAGTACGGGAGGGGTGGCCACTGAAGCTTTCTTT.